This TCR beta chain is drawn from a study of T-cell memory formation after mild COVID-19. The germline V and J ends were trimmed by 0 bases and 9 bases, with 18 bases remaining between them. CDR1 is DFQATT, CDR2 SNEGSKA, per germline (reference sequence). The CDR3 consists of 15 residues. TCRdb fed the 5' RACE reads into MiXCR, producing one record per CDR3 protein. Among 280,000 or so distinct CDR3 sequences listed, approximately 8% were seen once. This clonotype showed up just a few times. This receptor was obtained from a man aged 18 to 29 who had mild COVID-19 (a few samples of this study predate the infection). Cell type and time point are not known. Material for sequencing was PBMCs or a T cell subset sorted from them (not recorded which). The chain couples TRBV20-1 to TRBJ2-1, with D perhaps TRBD2 (6 bases). CDR3 residues: CSARDERRGFTEQFF. In DNA, the CDR3 is TGCAGTGCTAGAGATGAGCGGCGGGGTTTTACTGAGCAGTTCTTC.